The 5 T cell receptor beta chains listed next were all sequenced from one sample in a study of T-cell memory formation after mild COVID-19. TCRdb fed the 5' RACE reads into MiXCR, producing one record per CDR3 protein. The data contain some 45,000 distinct CDR3 sequences, 25% to 35% of them seen just once; the ten biggest clones take up around two fifths. Sequences were obtained from PBMCs or a T cell subset sorted from them (not recorded which). Receptor source: a man aged 18 to 29 who had mild COVID-19 (a few samples of this study predate the infection). Cell type and time point are not known.

This clonotype has just a few counts. The rearrangement links TRBV6-5 to TRBJ2-5; D call uncertain. V shed 4 bases and J shed 1 base, with 16 bases lying between them. CDR1 is MNHEY, CDR2 SVGAGI, per germline. The CDR3 spans 16 residues. This chain's CDR3 is CASSSEVGNLQETQYF. The CDR3 bases are TGTGCCAGCAGTTCCGAAGTTGGGAATCTCCAAGAGACCCAGTACTTC.

This rearrangement joins TRBV10-3 to TRBJ2-3; D is possibly TRBD2 (6 bases). Trimming left V 2 bases short and J 1 base short, with 13 bases between. The CDR3 contains 16 residues. Germline V gene sequence: CDR1 ENHRY, CDR2 SYGVKD. CDR3 coding DNA: TGTGCCATCAGTGAGGCTAAGCTAGCGCGCACAGATACGCAGTATTTT. The encoded protein is CAISEAKLARTDTQYF.

The rearrangement uses TRBV7-2 and TRBJ2-5, with D unresolved. V was trimmed by 3 bases and J by 4 bases, leaving 12 bases between them. The CDR3 extends over 14 amino acids. CDR1 SGHTA and CDR2 FQGNSA come from the germline V gene. CDR3 loop: CASSLIPSRETQYF. For the CDR3, the DNA is TGTGCCAGCAGCTTGATCCCTAGTCGAGAGACCCAGTACTTC.

As DNA, the CDR3 is TGCGCCAGCAGCCAAGATCGGACAGGGGGCGAAGATACGCAGTATTTT. Translating gives CASSQDRTGGEDTQYF. This chain uses TRBV4-3 with TRBJ2-3; 11 nucleotides agree with TRBD1. Germline values: CDR1 LGHNA, CDR2 YSLEER. The CDR3 extends over 16 amino acids. V lost 0 bases and J lost 5; bases outside the gene matches: 4.

In its sample, this clonotype ranks as medium-sized. The rearrangement joins TRBV5-6 to TRBJ2-7; D may correspond to TRBD1 or TRBD2 (5 bases each). The germline V and J ends were trimmed by 4 bases and 2 bases, with 13 bases remaining between them. CDR1 SGHDT and CDR2 YYEEEE come from the germline V gene. This CDR3 region has 14 residues. CDR3 nucleotide sequence: TGTGCCAGCAGCGTTGGGGACGGACCCTACGAGCAGTACTTC. It specifies CASSVGDGPYEQYF.